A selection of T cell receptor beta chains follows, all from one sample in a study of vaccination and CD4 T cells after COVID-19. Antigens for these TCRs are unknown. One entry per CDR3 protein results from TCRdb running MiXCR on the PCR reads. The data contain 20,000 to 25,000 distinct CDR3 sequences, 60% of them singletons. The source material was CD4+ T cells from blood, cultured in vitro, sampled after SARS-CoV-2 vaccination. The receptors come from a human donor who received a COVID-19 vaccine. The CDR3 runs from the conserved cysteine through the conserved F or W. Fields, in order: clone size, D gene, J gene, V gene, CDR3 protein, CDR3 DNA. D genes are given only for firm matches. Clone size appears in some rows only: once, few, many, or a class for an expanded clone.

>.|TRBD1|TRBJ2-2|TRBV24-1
CATSDPTDRGIPTGELFF
TGTGCCACCAGTGACCCCACCGACAGGGGGATACCCACCGGGGAGCTGTTTTTT
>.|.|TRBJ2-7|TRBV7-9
CASSFRGSYEQYF
TGTGCCAGCAGCTTTCGGGGCTCCTACGAGCAGTACTTC
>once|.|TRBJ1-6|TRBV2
CASSEEGGDNSPLHF
TGTGCCAGCAGTGAAGAGGGAGGCGATAATTCACCCCTCCACTTT
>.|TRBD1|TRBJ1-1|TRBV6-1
CASRRKGAGGITEAFF
TGTGCCAGCAGACGAAAGGGGGCAGGTGGTATCACTGAAGCTTTCTTT
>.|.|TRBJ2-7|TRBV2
CASSKSSVGEQYF
TGTGCCAGCAGTAAAAGTTCCGTAGGCGAGCAGTACTTC
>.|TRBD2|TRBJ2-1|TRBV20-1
CSASRAGGVLSYNEQFF
TGCAGTGCTAGCCGGGCGGGGGGAGTTTTATCCTACAATGAGCAGTTCTTC
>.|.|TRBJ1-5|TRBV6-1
CASSPTVNSNQPQHF
TGTGCCAGCAGTCCGACGGTGAATAGTAATCAGCCCCAGCATTTT
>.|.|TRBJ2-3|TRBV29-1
CSVAVGRGDTQYF
TGCAGCGTTGCGGTGGGGCGTGGGGATACGCAGTATTTT
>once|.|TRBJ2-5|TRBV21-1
CASSKVAWETQYF
TGTGCCAGCAGCAAAGTTGCCTGGGAGACCCAGTACTTC
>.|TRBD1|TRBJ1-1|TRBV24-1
CATSDSDRGERAFF
TGTGCCACCAGTGACTCGGACAGGGGGGAGAGAGCTTTCTTT
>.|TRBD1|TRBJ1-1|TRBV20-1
CSASYTGVMNTEAFF
TGCAGTGCTAGCTACACAGGGGTGATGAACACTGAAGCTTTCTTT
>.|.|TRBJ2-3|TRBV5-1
CASSLSTGPTDTQYF
TGCGCCAGCAGCTTGTCAACAGGGCCCACAGATACGCAGTATTTT
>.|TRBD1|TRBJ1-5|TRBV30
CAQNHRGDQPQHF
TGTGCTCAAAATCACAGGGGAGATCAGCCCCAGCATTTT
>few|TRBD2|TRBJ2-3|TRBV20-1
CSEQQVGGEADTQYF
TGCAGTGAACAACAGGTGGGGGGGGAAGCAGATACGCAGTATTTT
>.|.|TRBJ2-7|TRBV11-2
CASSPPGTDEQYF
TGTGCCAGCAGCCCGCCCGGGACGGACGAGCAGTACTTC
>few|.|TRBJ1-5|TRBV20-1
CSASRGIDQPQHF
TGCAGTGCTAGTAGAGGGATAGATCAGCCCCAGCATTTT
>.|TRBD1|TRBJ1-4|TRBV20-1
CSASRAGTVNEKLFF
TGCAGTGCTAGCCGAGCCGGGACAGTTAATGAAAAACTGTTTTTT
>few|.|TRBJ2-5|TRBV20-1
CSARAPRKAPVETQYF
TGCAGTGCTAGAGCGCCGAGGAAGGCCCCCGTAGAGACCCAGTACTTC
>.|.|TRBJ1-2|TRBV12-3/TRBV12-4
CASSLIRGAEGYTF
TGTGCCAGCAGTTTAATTAGGGGGGCGGAAGGCTACACCTTC
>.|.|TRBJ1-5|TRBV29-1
CSAEEGLYNQPQHF
TGCAGCGCCGAAGAGGGACTTTACAATCAGCCCCAGCATTTT
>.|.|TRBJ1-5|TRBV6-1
CASSVTAYSNQPQHF
TGTGCCAGCAGTGTGACAGCTTATAGCAATCAGCCCCAGCATTTT
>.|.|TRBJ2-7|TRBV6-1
CASSPVGGRVYEQYF
TGTGCCAGCAGTCCGGTTGGAGGGCGGGTGTACGAGCAGTACTTC
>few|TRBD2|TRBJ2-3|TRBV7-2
CASSFLAGISTDTQYF
TGTGCCAGCAGCTTCTTAGCGGGGATTAGCACAGATACGCAGTATTTT
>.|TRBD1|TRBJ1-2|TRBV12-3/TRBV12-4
CASSPTSIGQGETNYGYTF
TGTGCCAGCAGCCCTACCTCAATCGGACAGGGGGAGACTAACTATGGCTACACCTTC
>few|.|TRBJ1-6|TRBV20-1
CSAVEETGNSPLHF
TGCAGTGCTGTCGAGGAGACGGGGAATTCACCCCTCCACTTT
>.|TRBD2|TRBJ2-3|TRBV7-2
CASSLSAGGNTDTQYF
TGTGCCAGCAGCTTATCCGCGGGGGGGAACACAGATACGCAGTATTTT
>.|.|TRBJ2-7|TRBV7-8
CASSWGTGPYEQYF
TGTGCCAGCAGCTGGGGCACAGGGCCCTACGAGCAGTACTTC
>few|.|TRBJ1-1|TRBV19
CASSVGGQFLNTEAFF
TGTGCCAGTAGTGTTGGTGGACAGTTTTTGAACACTGAAGCTTTCTTT
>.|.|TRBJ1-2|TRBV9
CASSVAGLGGYGYTF
TGTGCCAGCAGCGTAGCGGGACTCGGAGGCTATGGCTACACCTTC
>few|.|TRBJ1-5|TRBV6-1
CASSGGGASNQPQHF
TGTGCCAGCAGTGGAGGGGGTGCGAGCAATCAGCCCCAGCATTTT
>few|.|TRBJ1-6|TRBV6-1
CASSDGGSYNSPLHF
TGTGCCAGCAGTGATGGGGGCTCCTATAATTCACCCCTCCACTTT
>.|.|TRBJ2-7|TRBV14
CASSHRGLGEQYF
TGTGCCAGCAGCCACAGGGGATTGGGTGAGCAGTACTTC
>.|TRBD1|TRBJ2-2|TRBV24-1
CATNPGGGNTGELFF
TGTGCCACCAACCCAGGGGGCGGAAACACCGGGGAGCTGTTTTTT
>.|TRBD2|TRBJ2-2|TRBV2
CASSEEREKLAAANTGELFF
TGTGCCAGCAGTGAAGAACGAGAGAAACTAGCGGCCGCGAACACCGGGGAGCTGTTTTTT
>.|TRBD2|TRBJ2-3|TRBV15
CATSRKRLAGGPGSQYF
TGTGCCACCAGCAGAAAACGGCTAGCGGGGGGGCCCGGATCGCAGTATTTT
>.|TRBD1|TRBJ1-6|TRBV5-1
CASSLGTGGNSPLHF
TGCGCCAGCAGCTTGGGGACAGGAGGTAATTCACCCCTCCACTTT
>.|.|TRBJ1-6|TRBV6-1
CASSSGMTIDSPLHF
TGTGCCAGCAGTAGCGGGATGACTATTGATTCACCCCTCCACTTT
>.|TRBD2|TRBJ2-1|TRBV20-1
CSADPHSGGDSNEQFF
TGCAGTGCGGACCCCCATAGCGGGGGGGATTCCAATGAGCAGTTCTTC
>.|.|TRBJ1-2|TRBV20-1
CSAQQNYGYTF
TGCAGTGCACAACAGAACTATGGCTACACCTTC
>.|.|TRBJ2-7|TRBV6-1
CASSELGLSEQYF
TGTGCCAGCAGTGAACTAGGTTTAAGCGAGCAGTACTTC
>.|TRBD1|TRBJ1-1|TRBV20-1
CSARGGQGDTEAFF
TGCAGTGCTAGAGGTGGACAGGGGGACACTGAAGCTTTCTTT
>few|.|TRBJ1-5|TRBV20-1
CSARVGAGNQPQHF
TGCAGTGCTAGGGTGGGGGCTGGCAATCAGCCCCAGCATTTT
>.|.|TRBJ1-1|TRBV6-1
CASRTERTNTEAFF
TGTGCCAGCAGGACGGAGAGGACCAACACTGAAGCTTTCTTT
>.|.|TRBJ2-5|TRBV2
CASREPGVIQETQYF
TGTGCCAGCAGGGAGCCGGGGGTGATCCAAGAGACCCAGTACTTC
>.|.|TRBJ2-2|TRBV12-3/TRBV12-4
CASSPARAGELFF
TGTGCCAGCAGTCCTGCCAGGGCCGGGGAGCTGTTTTTT
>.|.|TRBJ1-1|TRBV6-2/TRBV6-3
CASSYSRGAGTEAFF
TGTGCCAGCAGTTACTCGAGGGGGGCGGGTACTGAAGCTTTCTTT
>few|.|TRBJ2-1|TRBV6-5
CASSYSGGAYNEQFF
TGTGCCAGCAGTTACTCGGGCGGGGCCTACAATGAGCAGTTCTTC
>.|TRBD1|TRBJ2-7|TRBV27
CASSSYGTGGHEQYF
TGTGCCAGCAGTTCGTACGGGACAGGGGGACACGAGCAGTACTTC
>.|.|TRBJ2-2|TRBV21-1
CASRVGWTSSSWELFF
TGTGCCAGCAGAGTCGGTTGGACTTCATCGTCGTGGGAGCTGTTTTTT
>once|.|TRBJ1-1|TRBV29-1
CSVTSPRGDTEAFF
TGCAGCGTTACATCCCCGCGAGGTGACACTGAAGCTTTCTTT
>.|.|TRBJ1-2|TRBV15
CATSRDSSRTYGYTF
TGTGCCACCAGCAGAGATAGTTCCAGGACCTATGGCTACACCTTC
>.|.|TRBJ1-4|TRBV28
CASSPFEFGTNEKLFF
TGTGCCAGCAGCCCCTTTGAGTTTGGAACTAATGAAAAACTGTTTTTT
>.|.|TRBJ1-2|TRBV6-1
CAISGAGKTNYGYTF
TGTGCCATCAGTGGGGCCGGAAAGACTAACTATGGCTACACCTTC